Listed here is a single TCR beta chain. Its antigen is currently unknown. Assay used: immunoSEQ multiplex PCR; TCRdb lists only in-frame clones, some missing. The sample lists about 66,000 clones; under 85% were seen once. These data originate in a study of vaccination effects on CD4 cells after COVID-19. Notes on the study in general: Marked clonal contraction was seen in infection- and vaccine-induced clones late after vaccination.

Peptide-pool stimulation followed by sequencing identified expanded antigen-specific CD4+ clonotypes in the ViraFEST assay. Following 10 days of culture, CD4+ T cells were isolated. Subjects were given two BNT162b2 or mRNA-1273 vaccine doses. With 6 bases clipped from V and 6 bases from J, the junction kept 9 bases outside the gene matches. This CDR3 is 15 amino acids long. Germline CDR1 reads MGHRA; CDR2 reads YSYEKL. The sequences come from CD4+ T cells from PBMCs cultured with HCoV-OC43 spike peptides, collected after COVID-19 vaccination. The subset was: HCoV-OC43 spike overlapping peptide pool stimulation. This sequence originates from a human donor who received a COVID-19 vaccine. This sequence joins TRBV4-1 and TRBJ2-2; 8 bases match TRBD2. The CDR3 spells CASSPLRGGSGELFF. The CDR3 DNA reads TGCGCCAGCAGTCCCCTTCGGGGGGGCTCCGGGGAGCTGTTTTTT.